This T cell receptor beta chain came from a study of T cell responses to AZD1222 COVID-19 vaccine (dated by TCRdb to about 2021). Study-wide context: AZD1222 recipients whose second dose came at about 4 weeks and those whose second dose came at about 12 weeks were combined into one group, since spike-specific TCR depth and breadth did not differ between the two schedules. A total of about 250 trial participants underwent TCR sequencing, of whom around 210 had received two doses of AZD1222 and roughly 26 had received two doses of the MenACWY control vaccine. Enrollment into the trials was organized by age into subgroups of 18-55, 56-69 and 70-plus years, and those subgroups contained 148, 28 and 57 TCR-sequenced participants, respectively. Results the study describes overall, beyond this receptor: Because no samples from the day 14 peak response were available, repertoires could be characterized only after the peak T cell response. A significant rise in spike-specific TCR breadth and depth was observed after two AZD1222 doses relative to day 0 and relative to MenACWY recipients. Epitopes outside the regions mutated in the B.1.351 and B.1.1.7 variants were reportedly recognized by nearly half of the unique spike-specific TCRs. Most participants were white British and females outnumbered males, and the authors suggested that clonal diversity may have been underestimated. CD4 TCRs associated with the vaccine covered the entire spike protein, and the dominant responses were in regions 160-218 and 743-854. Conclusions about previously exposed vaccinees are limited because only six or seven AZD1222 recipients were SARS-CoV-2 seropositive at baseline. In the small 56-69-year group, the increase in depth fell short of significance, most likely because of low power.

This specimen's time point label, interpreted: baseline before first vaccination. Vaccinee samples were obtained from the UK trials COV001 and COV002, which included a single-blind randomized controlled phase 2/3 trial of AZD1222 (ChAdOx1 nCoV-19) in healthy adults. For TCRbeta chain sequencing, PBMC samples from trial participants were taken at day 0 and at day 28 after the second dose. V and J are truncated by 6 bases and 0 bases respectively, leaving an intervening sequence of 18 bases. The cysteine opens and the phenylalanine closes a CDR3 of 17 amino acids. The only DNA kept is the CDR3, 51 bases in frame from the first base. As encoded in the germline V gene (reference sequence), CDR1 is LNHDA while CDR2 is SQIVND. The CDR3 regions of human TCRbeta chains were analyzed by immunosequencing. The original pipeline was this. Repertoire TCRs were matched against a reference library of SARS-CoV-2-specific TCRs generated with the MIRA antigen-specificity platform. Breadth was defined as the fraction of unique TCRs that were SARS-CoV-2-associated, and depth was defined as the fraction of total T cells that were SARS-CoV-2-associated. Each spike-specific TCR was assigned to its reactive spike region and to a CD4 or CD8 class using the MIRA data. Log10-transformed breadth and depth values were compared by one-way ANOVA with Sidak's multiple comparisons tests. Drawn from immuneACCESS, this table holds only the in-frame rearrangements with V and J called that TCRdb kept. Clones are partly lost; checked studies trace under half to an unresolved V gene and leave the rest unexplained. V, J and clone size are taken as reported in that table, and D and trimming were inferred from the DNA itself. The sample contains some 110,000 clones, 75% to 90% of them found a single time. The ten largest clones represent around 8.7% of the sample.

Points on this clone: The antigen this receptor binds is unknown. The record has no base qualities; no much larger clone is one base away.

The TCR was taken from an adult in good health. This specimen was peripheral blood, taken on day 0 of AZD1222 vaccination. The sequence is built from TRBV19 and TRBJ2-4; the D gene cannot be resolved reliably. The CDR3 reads CASSLDPGKLAKNIQYF. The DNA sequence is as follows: TGTGCCAGTAGCCTAGACCCGGGCAAATTAGCCAAAAACATTCAGTACTTC.